Sequencing of this T cell receptor beta chain was carried out in a study of T-cell reconstitution after alpha-beta-depleted transplantation in children. Unmatched junction bases numbered 10, after V lost 6 bases and J lost 5 bases. The CDR3 covers 15 residues. About this clonotype itself: The antigen is not known.

Overall study findings and caveats: Several patients had high TCRbeta diversity at day 60; it came from surviving recipient T cells and thymic progenitors. Expanded clones from the graft, numbering several hundred, reportedly supplied alpha-beta T cells about two months after transplant. Newly produced T cells mostly accounted for T-cell counts and diversity one year post-transplant.

Preparation of the TCRbeta library was carried out with unique molecular identifiers. TCRdb ran MiXCR on the PCR reads and lists one entry per CDR3 protein. In the table there are 500,000 to 650,000 distinct CDR3 sequences, about an eighth of which are singletons. The clonotype comes from a female patient aged 2 to 10 who had a stem cell transplant for aplastic anemia, so the T cells may come from the graft donor. This specimen consisted of PBMCs, mostly from graft donor cells, obtained 180 days after TCRalphabeta/CD19-depleted stem cell transplant. This chain connects TRBV12-3 or TRBV12-4 to TRBJ2-1, with 7 bases identical to TRBD2. The CDR3 here is CASSPRTRGHNEQFF. DNA of the CDR3: TGTGCCAGCAGCCCTCGGACTAGAGGGCACAATGAGCAGTTCTTC.